Following are 3 T cell receptor beta chains from one sample sequenced in a study of T cell repertoires in cytomegalovirus infection. One entry per CDR3 protein results from TCRdb running MiXCR on the reads. Of more than 500,000 distinct CDR3 sequences listed, more than 15% are singletons. The sequenced sample was CD8+ T cells from PBMCs. The receptors derive from a human donor in good health (CMV status not recorded). Some clones in this sample may be carry-over from other donors' samples.

This clonotype was recorded a few times. The chain recombines TRBV27 with TRBJ1-2; D not certain. Germline V gene data show CDR1 as MNHEY and CDR2 as SMNVEV (reference sequence). V was clipped by 5 bases and J by 0 bases, with 7 bases between them. This CDR3 comprises 13 residues. The CDR3 bases are TGTGCCAGCAGTACATTCGCTAACTATGGCTACACCTTC. Translation gives CASSTFANYGYTF.

Worth noting for this clonotype: A junction boundary mismatches the germline segment, possibly from a read error. This sequence joins TRBV4-3 and TRBJ2-5; D ambiguous. Germline CDR1 is LGHNA and CDR2 is YSLEER. The CDR3 extends over 13 amino acids. CDR3 sequence reads: CASSPKWEETQCF. CDR3 coding DNA: TGCGCCAGCAGCCCGAAGTGGGAAGAGACCCAGTGCTTC.

This clonotype was detected many times. This chain joins TRBV7-2 and TRBJ2-1; 8 bases agree with TRBD2. V gave up 1 base and J gave up 4 bases; unmatched junction bases: 6. CDR3 length: 16 amino acids. CDR1 is SGHTA, CDR2 FQGNSA, per germline. CDR3 nucleotides: TGTGCCAGCAGCTTAGTTCCAGCGGGGGAATACAATGAGCAGTTCTTC. It translates to CASSLVPAGEYNEQFF. Complete variable domain (other parts from reference TRBV7-2 and TRBJ2-1): GAGVSQSPSNKVTEKGKDVELRCDPISGHTALYWYRQSLGQGLEFLIYFQGNSAPDKSGLPSDRFSAERTGGSVSTLTIQRTQQEDSAVYLCASSLVPAGEYNEQFFGPGTRLTVL.